This TCR beta chain was captured in a study of shared clonotypes between healthy human individuals. At the level of the study: Donors were a couple of women and a few men aged 18 to 49.

Positive CCR7 selection of CD45RO-negative cells yielded the naive CD8 cells, and terminally differentiated effector memory CD45RA+ cells were excluded. General study findings and limits: Across subsets, estimated richness was generally greater for naive than for memory populations. With a handful of donors compared, 4.5% to 6.5% of naive CD4 clonotypes were shared.

A few counts support this clone. The antigen is not known. Libraries were prepared by immunoSEQ multiplex PCR; TCRdb keeps only in-frame clonotypes and omits some of them. Counted here are roughly 2.1 million clones, 85% to 95% occurring once; the ten biggest clones make up around 1.7%. Germline CDR1 reads MGHDK; CDR2 reads SYGVNS. V dropped 3 bases and J dropped 0 bases, with 5 bases sitting between them. CDR3 size: 13 residues. V is TRBV25-1 and J is TRBJ1-2; D remains unclear. The TCR was taken from a man between 18 and 29 years old in good health. Some clones in this sample may be carry-over from other donors' samples. Material for sequencing was naive CD8+ T cells from PBMCs. The CDR3: CASSDSPNYGYTF. The CDR3 nucleotides are TGTGCCAGCAGTGATTCGCCTAACTATGGCTACACCTTC.